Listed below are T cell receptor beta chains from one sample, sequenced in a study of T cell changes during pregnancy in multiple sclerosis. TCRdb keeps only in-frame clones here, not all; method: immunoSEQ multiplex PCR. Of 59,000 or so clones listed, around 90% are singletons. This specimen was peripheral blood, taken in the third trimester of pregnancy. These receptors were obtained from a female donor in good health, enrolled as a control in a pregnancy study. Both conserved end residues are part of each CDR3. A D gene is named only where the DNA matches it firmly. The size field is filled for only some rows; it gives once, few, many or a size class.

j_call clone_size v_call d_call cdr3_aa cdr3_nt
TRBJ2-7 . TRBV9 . CASSVDLSSYEQYF TGTGCCAGCAGCGTAGATCTATCCTCCTACGAGCAGTACTTC
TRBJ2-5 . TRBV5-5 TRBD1 CASSRGPYQETQYF TGTGCCAGCTCGAGGGGGCCATACCAAGAGACCCAGTACTTC
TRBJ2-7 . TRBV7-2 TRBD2 CASSLGGLAGSYEQYF TGTGCCAGCAGCTTGGGGGGACTAGCGGGTTCCTACGAGCAGTACTTC
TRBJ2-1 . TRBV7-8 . CASSSSSGSYNEQFF TGTGCCAGCAGCTCTTCTAGTGGCTCCTACAATGAGCAGTTCTTC
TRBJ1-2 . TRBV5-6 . CASSLGGPGGYTF TGTGCCAGCAGCTTGGGGGGCCCCGGGGGCTACACCTTC
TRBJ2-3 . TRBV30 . CAWTTGRGGDTQYF TGTGCCTGGACGACAGGCAGGGGTGGAGATACGCAGTATTTT
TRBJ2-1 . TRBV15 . CATSPGGFAYNEQFF TGTGCCACCAGCCCCGGGGGTTTCGCCTACAATGAGCAGTTCTTC
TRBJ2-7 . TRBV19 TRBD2 CASSLPGTSGSYEQYF TGTGCCAGTAGTCTCCCCGGGACTAGCGGCTCCTACGAGCAGTACTTC
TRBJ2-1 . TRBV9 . CASSLWGGTQNEQFF TGTGCCAGCAGCCTTTGGGGGGGGACACAGAATGAGCAGTTCTTC
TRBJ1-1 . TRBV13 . CASRQRGGLNTEAFF TGTGCCAGCAGACAAAGGGGGGGGCTAAACACTGAAGCTTTCTTT
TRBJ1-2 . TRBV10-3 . CAISEELNYGYTF TGTGCCATCAGTGAGGAACTTAACTATGGCTACACCTTC
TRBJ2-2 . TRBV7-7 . CASSSGGPNTGELFF TGTGCCAGCAGCTCGGGGGGCCCGAACACCGGGGAGCTGTTTTTT
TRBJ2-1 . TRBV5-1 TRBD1 CASSLAGGTGALSRTYNEQFF TGCGCCAGCAGTCTAGCCGGAGGGACAGGGGCCTTATCGCGCACCTACAATGAGCAGTTCTTC
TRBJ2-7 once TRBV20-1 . CSAGGQGEQYF TGCAGTGCTGGGGGCCAGGGGGAGCAGTACTTC
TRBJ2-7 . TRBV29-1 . CSVTGQLYEQYF TGCAGCGTTACAGGACAGCTCTACGAGCAGTACTTC
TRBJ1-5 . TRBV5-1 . CASSLDASNNQPQHF TGCGCCAGCAGCTTGGACGCGAGCAACAATCAGCCCCAGCATTTT
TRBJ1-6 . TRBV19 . CASSRVRGYSPLHF TGTGCCAGTAGTAGGGTCAGGGGATATTCACCCCTCCACTTT
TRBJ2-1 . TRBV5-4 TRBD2 CASSLTSGGYNEQFF TGTGCCAGCAGCCTTACTAGCGGGGGATACAATGAGCAGTTCTTC
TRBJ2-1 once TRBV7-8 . CASSPFRALGNEQFF TGTGCCAGCAGCCCCTTCAGGGCTTTAGGGAATGAGCAGTTCTTC
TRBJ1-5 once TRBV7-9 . CASSSGLHQPQHF TGTGCCAGCAGCTCTGGACTACATCAGCCCCAGCATTTT
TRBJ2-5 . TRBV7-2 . CASSLTSNGGRRETQYF TGTGCCAGCAGCTTAACCTCTAACGGGGGGCGCCGGGAGACCCAGTACTTC
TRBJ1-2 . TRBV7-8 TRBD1 CASSLARWGTGSSANYGYTF TGTGCCAGCAGCTTAGCCCGGTGGGGGACAGGCTCTTCTGCTAACTATGGCTACACCTTC
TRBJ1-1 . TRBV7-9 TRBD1 CASSPQGAEAFF TGTGCCAGCAGCCCACAGGGGGCTGAAGCTTTCTTT
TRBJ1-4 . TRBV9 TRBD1 CASSGGQGEKLFF TGTGCCAGCAGCGGGGGACAGGGCGAAAAACTGTTTTTT
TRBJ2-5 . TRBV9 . CASSVAEGVKVGETQYF TGTGCCAGCAGCGTAGCTGAGGGAGTGAAGGTAGGGGAGACCCAGTACTTC
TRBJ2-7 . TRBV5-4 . CASGNQRDYEQYF TGTGCCAGCGGCAACCAGCGAGACTACGAGCAGTACTTC
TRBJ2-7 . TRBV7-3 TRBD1 CASSGLRDRELHEQYF TGTGCCAGCAGCGGGCTCCGGGACAGGGAATTACACGAGCAGTACTTC
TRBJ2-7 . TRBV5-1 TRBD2 CASSLGAGGDYEQYF TGCGCCAGCAGCTTGGGGGCGGGAGGGGACTACGAGCAGTACTTC
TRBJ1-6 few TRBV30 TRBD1 CAWRTGGSYNSPLHF TGTGCCTGGAGGACAGGGGGCTCCTATAATTCACCCCTCCACTTT
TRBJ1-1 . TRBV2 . CASNKQGRAEAFF TGTGCCAGCAATAAACAGGGCAGGGCTGAAGCTTTCTTT
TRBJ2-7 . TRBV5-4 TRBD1 CASSSDRAGEQYF TGTGCCAGCAGTTCCGACAGGGCGGGTGAGCAGTACTTC
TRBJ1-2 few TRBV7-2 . CASSLGRGFGDGYTF TGTGCCAGCAGCTTAGGAAGGGGCTTTGGGGATGGCTACACCTTC
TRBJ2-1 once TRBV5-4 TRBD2 CASSPGLAGYNEQFF TGTGCCAGCAGCCCAGGACTAGCGGGCTACAATGAGCAGTTCTTC
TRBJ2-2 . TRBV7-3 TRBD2 CASSPGGDLPGELFF TGTGCCAGCAGCCCGGGGGGGGATTTACCCGGGGAGCTGTTTTTT
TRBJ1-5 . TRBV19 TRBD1 CASSFGTVYSNQPQHF TGTGCCAGTAGTTTCGGGACAGTTTATAGCAATCAGCCCCAGCATTTT
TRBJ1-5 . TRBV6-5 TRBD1 CASSGGQAVGPQHF TGTGCCAGCAGCGGTGGACAGGCCGTCGGGCCCCAGCATTTT
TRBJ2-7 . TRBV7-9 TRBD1 CASSSNRDSWGKWYF TGTGCCAGCAGCTCCAACAGGGACAGTTGGGGGAAGTGGTACTTC
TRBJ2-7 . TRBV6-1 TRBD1 CASRAGGSNSYEQYF TGTGCCAGCAGAGCAGGGGGCTCTAACTCCTACGAGCAGTACTTC
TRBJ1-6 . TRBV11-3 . CASSLSGDNSPLHF TGTGCCAGCAGCTTATCCGGGGATAATTCACCCCTCCACTTT
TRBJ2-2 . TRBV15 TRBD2 CATSPRPPLAGSLGELFF TGTGCCACCAGCCCCCGTCCCCCGCTAGCGGGGAGTCTTGGGGAGCTGTTTTTT
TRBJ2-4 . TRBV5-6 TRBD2 CASSARLAGGPLNIQYF TGTGCCAGCAGCGCCCGTCTAGCGGGGGGGCCTCTAAACATTCAGTACTTC
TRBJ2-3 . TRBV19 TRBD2 CASSIDVVGVSGRASDTQYF TGTGCCAGTAGTATAGATGTAGTAGGAGTGAGCGGGAGGGCCTCAGATACGCAGTATTTT
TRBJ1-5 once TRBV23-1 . CASSPKWGQGDYSNQPQHF TGCGCCAGCAGTCCAAAATGGGGGCAGGGAGACTATAGCAATCAGCCCCAGCATTTT
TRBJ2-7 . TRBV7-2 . CASSSGMSREQYF TGTGCCAGCAGCTCAGGGATGTCCCGCGAGCAGTACTTC
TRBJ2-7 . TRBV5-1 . CASSLAPGEGYEQYF TGCGCCAGCAGCTTGGCGCCAGGGGAAGGGTACGAGCAGTACTTC
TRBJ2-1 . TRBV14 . CASSPGLGVINEQFF TGTGCCAGCAGCCCCGGGCTAGGGGTCATCAATGAGCAGTTCTTC
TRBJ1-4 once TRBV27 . CASRLRAGSYEKLFF TGTGCCAGCAGACTTAGGGCAGGGTCTTATGAAAAACTGTTTTTT
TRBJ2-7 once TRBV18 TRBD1 CASSPGRTGYFYEQYF TGTGCCAGCTCACCAGGCCGGACAGGGTATTTTTACGAGCAGTACTTC
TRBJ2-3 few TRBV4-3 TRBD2 CASSLGLAGGPGTDTQYF TGCGCCAGCAGCCTGGGACTAGCGGGAGGGCCAGGGACAGATACGCAGTATTTT
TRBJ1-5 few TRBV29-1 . CSVDGSGHLNQPQHF TGCAGCGTTGATGGCAGCGGGCACCTAAATCAGCCCCAGCATTTT
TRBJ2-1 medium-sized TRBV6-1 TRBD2 CASSEAAGGYNEQFF TGTGCCAGCAGTGAGGCAGCGGGAGGGTACAATGAGCAGTTCTTC
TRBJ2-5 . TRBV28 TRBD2 CASSGGASGRGEETQYF TGTGCCAGCAGTGGGGGGGCTAGCGGGAGAGGGGAAGAGACCCAGTACTTC
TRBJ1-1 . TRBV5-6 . CASSLLSGNLNTEAFF TGTGCCAGCAGCTTGCTAAGCGGCAACTTGAACACTGAAGCTTTCTTT
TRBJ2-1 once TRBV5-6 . CASSLVLGGGGYNEQFF TGTGCCAGCAGCCTTGTCCTAGGGGGGGGAGGGTACAATGAGCAGTTCTTC
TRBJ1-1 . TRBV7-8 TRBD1 CASSPRTGVNTEAFF TGTGCCAGCAGCCCTAGGACAGGTGTGAACACTGAAGCTTTCTTT
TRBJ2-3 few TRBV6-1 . CASSHTARTDTQYF TGTGCCAGCAGTCATACAGCAAGGACAGATACGCAGTATTTT